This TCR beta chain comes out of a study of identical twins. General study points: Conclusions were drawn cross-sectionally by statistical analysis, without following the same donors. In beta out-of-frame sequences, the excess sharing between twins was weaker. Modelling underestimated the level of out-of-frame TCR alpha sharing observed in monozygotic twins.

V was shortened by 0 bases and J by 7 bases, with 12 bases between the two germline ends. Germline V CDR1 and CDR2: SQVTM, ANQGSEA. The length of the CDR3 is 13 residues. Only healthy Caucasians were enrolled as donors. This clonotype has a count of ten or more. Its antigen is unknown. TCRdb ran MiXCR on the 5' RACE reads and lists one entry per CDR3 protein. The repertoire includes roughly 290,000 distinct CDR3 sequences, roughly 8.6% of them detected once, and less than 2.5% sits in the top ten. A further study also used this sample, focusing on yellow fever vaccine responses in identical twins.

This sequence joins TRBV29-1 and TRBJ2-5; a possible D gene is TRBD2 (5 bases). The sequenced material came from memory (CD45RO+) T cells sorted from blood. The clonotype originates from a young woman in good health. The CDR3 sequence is CSVEDGWGATQYF. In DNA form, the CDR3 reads TGCAGCGTTGAAGATGGCTGGGGAGCGACCCAGTACTTC.